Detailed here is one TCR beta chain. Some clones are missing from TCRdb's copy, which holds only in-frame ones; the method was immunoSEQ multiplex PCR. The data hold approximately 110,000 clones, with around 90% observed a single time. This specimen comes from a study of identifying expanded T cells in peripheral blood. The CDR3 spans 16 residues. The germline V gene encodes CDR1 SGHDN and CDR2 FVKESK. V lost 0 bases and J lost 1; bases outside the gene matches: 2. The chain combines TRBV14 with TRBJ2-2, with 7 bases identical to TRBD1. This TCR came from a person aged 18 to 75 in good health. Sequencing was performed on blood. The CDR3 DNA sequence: TGTGCCAGCAGCCAAGACACAGGGGTGAACACCGGGGAGCTGTTTTTT. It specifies CASSQDTGVNTGELFF.